This T cell receptor beta chain was found in a study of shared T cell receptors in the human thymus. Sequenced by immunoSEQ multiplex PCR; TCRdb stores in-frame clones only, minus some. This sample carries around 730,000 clones, approximately 85% of them seen once, and the ten largest clones take over 0.008%. Germline CDR1 and CDR2: LNHDA and SQIVND (reference sequence). The CDR3 loop spans 13 amino acids. After removal of 3 bases from V and 7 bases from J, the junction contained 3 bases not matched to a gene. The data were also submitted as part of a second study, on human thymus T cells. As reported in that work: Resections from corrective heart surgery supplied the thymus tissue. V and J genes seemed to be used with bias in thymic and blood repertoires. Thymic repertoires overlap heavily among unrelated individuals, related research has reported.

The receptor comes from a girl under three years old with a congenital heart defect. This chain links TRBV19 with TRBJ1-5, with TRBD1 matching over 7 bases. Sample: thymocytes. The CDR3 region is CASSMKGAQPQHF. DNA of the CDR3: TGTGCCAGTAGTATGAAGGGGGCGCAGCCCCAGCATTTT.